The 25 T cell receptor beta chains presented below share a single source sample, sequenced in a study of cytomegalovirus exposure and HLA in healthy donors. Primers: 60 Vbeta forward and 13 Jbeta reverse. Profiled with immunoSEQ multiplex PCR; TCRdb holds only in-frame clones, not every one. Of some 120,000 clones in the sample, around 80% were seen once. Material: PBMCs. All receptors come from a man aged 30 to 45 in good health and CMV-seronegative.

This chain connects TRBV6-6 to TRBJ2-1; D gene unclear. CDR1 and CDR2 (germline): MNHNY, SVGAGI (reference sequence). V was clipped by 2 bases and J by 4 bases, with 9 bases between them. The CDR3 has 14 amino acids. This CDR3 is CASSYLASYNEQFF. CDR3 DNA: TGTGCCAGCAGTTACCTGGCCAGTTACAATGAGCAGTTCTTC.

V usage is TRBV28 and J usage is TRBJ1-1, with D tentatively TRBD1 (6 bases). The CDR3 is 15 amino acids. V lost 6 bases and J 7 bases, leaving 21 bases between the germline ends. CDR1 is MDHEN and CDR2 is SYDVKM in the germline V gene. CDR3 in amino acids: CASSPPGRQDLEAFF. In DNA form, the CDR3 reads TGTGCCAGCAGCCCCCCCGGCCGACAGGACCTTGAAGCTTTCTTT.

This sequence joins TRBV5-1 and TRBJ2-7; 7 positions agree with TRBD2. The J segment lost 6 bases and the V segment lost 7 bases, leaving 16 bases of the junction unmatched. From germline, CDR1 is SGHRS and CDR2 YFSETQ. This CDR3 region has 15 residues. Here the CDR3 reads CASSSSPASGVEQYF. The DNA of the CDR3 is TGCGCCAGCTCCTCTTCCCCGGCTAGCGGAGTCGAGCAGTACTTC.

The chain carries TRBV4-1 and TRBJ2-3, with TRBD2 matching 12 bases. Germline CDR1 MGHRA, CDR2 YSYEKL. V trimming: 3 bases; J trimming: 1 base; junction bases outside the gene matches: 8. The CDR3 totals 18 residues. The CDR3 region is CASSHRLRTSGGTDTQYF. The CDR3 coding sequence is TGCGCCAGCAGCCACCGTCTCCGGACTAGCGGGGGCACAGATACGCAGTATTTT.

V gene TRBV2 combines with J gene TRBJ1-2; D ambiguous. Germline V gene sequence: CDR1 SNHLY, CDR2 FYNNEI. The CDR3 totals 14 residues. The germline V and J ends were trimmed by 4 bases and 4 bases, with 13 bases remaining between them. The CDR3 nucleotides read TGTGCCAGCAGTGCTCGGGATGTAAGCTATGGCTACACCTTC. Translated: CASSARDVSYGYTF.

J is TRBJ2-7 and V is TRBV10-1, with D perhaps matching TRBD2 (6 bases). The CDR3 has 14 amino acids. Germline lookup yields CDR1 WNHNN and CDR2 SYGVQD (reference sequence). V lost 4 bases, J lost 6 bases, and 16 bases lay in between. The CDR3 is CASSGGPAGGEQYF. The CDR3 DNA reads as TGCGCCAGCAGTGGGGGACCAGCGGGCGGCGAGCAGTACTTC.

As DNA, the CDR3 is TGTGCCAGCAGCTTAGCGCTACAGGGTGAGCAGTTCTTC. Its protein is CASSLALQGEQFF. This chain uses TRBV7-2 with TRBJ2-1, with a weak D call TRBD1 (6 bases). V lost 0 bases to trimming and J lost 9 bases, with 9 bases between them. This CDR3 has 13 residues. Germline loops: CDR1 SGHTA, CDR2 FQGNSA. The whole variable domain, filled in from reference TRBV7-2 and TRBJ2-1, reads GAGVSQSPSNKVTEKGKDVELRCDPISGHTALYWYRQSLGQGLEFLIYFQGNSAPDKSGLPSDRFSAERTGGSVSTLTIQRTQQEDSAVYLCASSLALQGEQFFGPGTRLTVL.

As concerns this clone: This same CDR3 is encoded by further DNA sequences in the sample. V and J are TRBV28 and TRBJ1-1; no reliable D call. Germline V gene lookup returns CDR1 MDHEN and CDR2 SYDVKM. This CDR3 is built from 10 residues. The V end lost 6 bases, the J end lost 4 bases, and 3 bases lay between the germline ends. The CDR3 spells CASRRTEAFF. The CDR3 DNA reads TGTGCCAGCAGGCGCACTGAAGCTTTCTTT.

This clone came up a few times. The chain recombines TRBV20-1 with TRBJ2-7; the D gene is possibly TRBD1 (5 bases). The CDR3 runs 11 residues. V lost 3 bases to trimming and J lost 7 bases, with 10 bases between them. Germline V lookup: CDR1 DFQATT, CDR2 SNEGSKA (reference sequence). The CDR3 sequence is CSASAGWEQYF. Here the CDR3 DNA reads TGCAGTGCTAGCGCAGGGTGGGAGCAGTACTTC.

In DNA, the CDR3 is TGCGCCAGCAGCTTGGGTGGGAGGGCCGATACGCAGTATTTT. It specifies CASSLGGRADTQYF. V gene TRBV5-1 combines with J gene TRBJ2-3, with TRBD2 matching 7 bases. CDR3 length: 14 amino acids. Germline V gene sequence: CDR1 SGHRS, CDR2 YFSETQ. Germline trimming cut 0 bases from V and 6 bases from J; bases unmatched to any gene: 4.

CDR3 nucleotides: TGTGCCAGCAGCTTACCTAGCGGGGGGACGTACCAAGAGACCCAGTACTTC. Amino acid sequence: CASSLPSGGTYQETQYF. The chain combines TRBV7-2 with TRBJ2-5; 11 bases map to TRBD2. The CDR3 contains 17 residues. Trimming took 2 bases from V and 0 from J; bases not matched to a gene: 5. Germline V CDR1 and CDR2: SGHTA, FQGNSA.

The chain combines TRBV11-2 with TRBJ1-6; tentatively, D is TRBD1 (6 bases). In germline, CDR1 is SGHAT, CDR2 FQNNGV. The CDR3 length is 15 residues. The ends were cut back, 2 bases at V and 3 bases at J, with 8 bases in the middle. The CDR3: CASSLRQVYNSPLHF. The CDR3, as DNA: TGTGCCAGCAGCTTACGACAGGTCTATAATTCACCCCTCCACTTT. Full variable domain (outside the CDR3, taken from reference TRBV11-2 and TRBJ1-6): EAGVAQSPRYKIIEKRQSVAFWCNPISGHATLYWYQQILGQGPKLLIQFQNNGVVDDSQLPKDRFSAERLKGVDSTLKIQPAKLEDSAVYLCASSLRQVYNSPLHFGNGTRLTVT.

This clone was seen a handful of times. This sequence joins TRBV5-1 and TRBJ2-1; 10 bases map to TRBD2. J was trimmed by 4 bases and V by 0 bases; bases with no gene match: 1. Germline loops: CDR1 SGHRS, CDR2 YFSETQ. This CDR3 spans 15 amino acids. The chain's CDR3 is CASSLGTSGYNEQFF. DNA for the CDR3: TGCGCCAGCAGCTTGGGGACTAGCGGTTACAATGAGCAGTTCTTC.

This chain joins TRBV28 and TRBJ1-2, with TRBD1 as a possible D gene (6 bases). V was trimmed by 6 bases and J by 4 bases, leaving 12 bases between them. The CDR3 contains 13 residues. CDR1 MDHEN and CDR2 SYDVKM come from the germline V gene. This CDR3 reads CASSSPDSYGYTF. For the CDR3, the DNA is TGTGCCAGCAGCTCCCCGGACAGCTATGGCTACACCTTC.

As for this clone: Compared with germline, one end of the junction differs, possibly owing to a read error. The CDR3 coding sequence is TGTGCCAGCAGATTAGCGCGAATTGATGGCTACACCTTC. Translation: CASRLARIDGYTF. The chain uses TRBV7-2 and TRBJ1-2; D call uncertain. Germline V CDR1 and CDR2: SGHTA, FQGNSA. There are 13 residues in the CDR3. The variable domain in full, with the rest retrieved from reference TRBV7-2 and TRBJ1-2, is GAGVSQSPSNKVTEKGKDVELRCDPISGHTALYWYRQSLGQGLEFLIYFQGNSAPDKSGLPSDRFSAERTGGSVSTLTIQRTQQEDSAVYLCASRLARIDGYTFGSGTRLTVV.

This chain joins TRBV2 and TRBJ2-3; possible D gene TRBD1, 5 bases. This CDR3 has 15 amino acids. Trimming stripped 3 bases from V and 3 bases from J, with 13 bases between. Looked up from germline, CDR1 is SNHLY and CDR2 is FYNNEI. CDR3 in amino acids: CASSESQGWTDTQYF. CDR3 bases: TGTGCCAGCAGTGAGTCGCAGGGTTGGACAGATACGCAGTATTTT.

The chain is built from TRBV5-4 and TRBJ2-5; TRBD2 matches 9 bases. Germline V lookup: CDR1 SGHNT, CDR2 YYREEE (reference sequence). This CDR3 has 14 amino acids. The J segment lost 4 bases and the V segment lost 4 bases, leaving 5 bases of the junction unmatched. The CDR3 nucleotides are TGTGCCAGCAGCACGGGACTAGCAGGAGAGACCCAGTACTTC. It codes for CASSTGLAGETQYF.

V is TRBV7-9 and J is TRBJ2-3; 7 bases are a match to TRBD1. The V and J ends lost 1 base and 2 bases, in that order; junction bases with no gene match: 6. Looked up from germline, CDR1 is SEHNR and CDR2 is FQNEAQ (reference sequence). CDR3 length: 16 amino acids. The CDR3 coding sequence is TGTGCCAGCAGCTTAGTCGGGACAGATCACACAGATACGCAGTATTTT. This translates into CASSLVGTDHTDTQYF.

V usage is TRBV5-6 and J usage is TRBJ2-1; 10 bases fit TRBD2. The CDR3 runs 15 residues. In germline, CDR1 is SGHDT, CDR2 YYEEEE. After removal of 6 bases from V and 10 bases from J, the junction contained 13 bases not matched to a gene. CDR3: CASNLLAGEGMEQFF. Written as DNA, the CDR3 is TGTGCCAGCAACCTTCTAGCGGGAGAGGGTATGGAGCAGTTCTTC.

Here the CDR3 reads CASSFYKGTSGRKGSEETQYF. In DNA, the CDR3 is TGTGCCAGCAGTTTTTATAAGGGGACTAGCGGGAGAAAGGGGAGTGAGGAGACCCAGTACTTC. The rearrangement joins TRBV27 to TRBJ2-5; 14 bases agree with TRBD2. The ends lost 3 bases at V and 5 bases at J; junction bases unmatched: 20. The V gene's germline CDR1 is MNHEY and CDR2 SMNVEV (reference sequence). This CDR3 has 21 amino acids.

The rearrangement links TRBV6-5 to TRBJ1-2, with D unclear. The V and J ends lost 3 bases and 6 bases respectively, with 8 bases between them. The CDR3 totals 12 residues. Germline V gene lookup returns CDR1 MNHEY and CDR2 SVGAGI. The CDR3, as DNA: TGTGCCAGCAGTTATTCCGGGGATGGCTACACCTTC. It encodes CASSYSGDGYTF.

The chain recombines TRBV15 with TRBJ1-5; TRBD1 aligns across 7 bases. The CDR3 spans 19 residues. The germline V gene has CDR1 LNHNV and CDR2 YYDKDF (reference sequence). V lost 3 bases to trimming and J lost 0 bases; unmatched junction nucleotides: 14. The DNA of the CDR3 is TGTGCCACCAGCAGTGCATCCGGGACAGATCTGTATAGCAATCAGCCCCAGCATTTT. This codes for CATSSASGTDLYSNQPQHF.

The chain couples TRBV4-1 to TRBJ2-7, with D perhaps matching TRBD1 (6 bases). Looked up from germline, CDR1 is MGHRA and CDR2 is YSYEKL. V lost 4 bases to trimming and J lost 4 bases, with 11 bases between them. CDR3 length: 13 residues. CDR3 coding DNA: TGCGCCAGCAGCCCCCCTGGACAGTACGAGCAGTACTTC. Residues: CASSPPGQYEQYF.

The chain links TRBV28 to TRBJ2-3; a weak D match, TRBD1 (6 bases). Between the trimmed V and J ends, which lost 1 base and 6 bases, there was a span of 17 bases. CDR1 and CDR2 from the germline V gene are MDHEN and SYDVKM. This CDR3 is 16 amino acids long. This CDR3 reads CASSLSGRGRRDTQYF. The CDR3 DNA sequence: TGTGCCAGCAGTTTATCCGGCAGGGGCCGCCGGGATACGCAGTATTTT.

This clone was recorded only once. This chain links TRBV2 with TRBJ2-3, with a weak D call TRBD2 (6 bases). V was clipped by 5 bases and J by 6 bases, with 21 bases between them. Germline CDR1 reads SNHLY; CDR2 reads FYNNEI. The CDR3 spans 16 residues. The CDR3 DNA follows: TGTGCCAGCAGTCCCGCCCCTTGGCGGGGAGAGGATACGCAGTATTTT. This codes for CASSPAPWRGEDTQYF.